Listed below are T cell receptor beta chains from one sample, sequenced in a study of blood T cell repertoires in COVID-19. The data were produced by immunoSEQ multiplex PCR, yet TCRdb's version contains in-frame clones alone and is incomplete. The sample consists of 310,000 or so clones, approximately 86% of them appearing once. The material sequenced was peripheral blood. The receptors here all came from a woman aged 25-40 years who had recovered from COVID-19. Each CDR3 is given with its conserved first and last residue. D genes are given only for firm matches. Rows may omit the clone size; those that give it use once, few, many or a size class.

TRBD2	TRBV3-1/TRBV3-2	TRBJ2-5	-	TGTGCCAGCAGCCGGCAAACGACTAGCGGGGGGCGGGAGACCCAGTACTTC	CASSRQTTSGGRETQYF
-	TRBV24-1	TRBJ2-3	-	TGTGCCACCAGTGTATCGGGGAGCACAGATACGCAGTATTTT	CATSVSGSTDTQYF
TRBD1	TRBV7-8	TRBJ2-2	few	TGTGCCAGCAGCTTCCTCCGACAGGGTGGAACCGGGGAGCTGTTTTTT	CASSFLRQGGTGELFF
TRBD1	TRBV19	TRBJ1-2	-	TGTGCCACCGGGACAGGGAATGGCTACACCTTC	CATGTGNGYTF
TRBD1	TRBV18	TRBJ2-7	-	TGTGCCAGCTCACCTGGGACAGGGTCCGACGAGCAGTACTTC	CASSPGTGSDEQYF
-	TRBV5-1	TRBJ2-2	-	TGCGCCAGCAGCCTGGACGCAGGGGACACCGGGGAGCTGTTTTTT	CASSLDAGDTGELFF
-	TRBV7-2	TRBJ2-3	many	TGTGCCAGCAGCTTAGACGGGACTCCGCAGTATTTT	CASSLDGTPQYF
-	TRBV24-1	TRBJ2-1	once	TGTGCCACCAGTGGAGCGGGTGAGCAGTTCTTC	CATSGAGEQFF
-	TRBV28	TRBJ1-2	-	TGTGCCAGCAGCCCCCTAGAGGGGGTCCCCTATGGCTACACCTTC	CASSPLEGVPYGYTF
-	TRBV29-1	TRBJ2-7	once	TGCAGCGTTGAGGGGGCGACAGATTACTCGCAGTACTTC	CSVEGATDYSQYF
-	TRBV6-2/TRBV6-3	TRBJ2-7	once	TGTGCCAGCAGTTACTCGCGAGGGACCTACGAGCAGTACTTC	CASSYSRGTYEQYF
-	TRBV5-4	TRBJ2-1	-	TGTGCCAGCAGCTTGGAGGTGGGAGGCGTATACAATGAGCAGTTCTTC	CASSLEVGGVYNEQFF
TRBD1	TRBV29-1	TRBJ2-3	-	TGCAGCGTTTCCCAGGGGGCTAGCACAGATACGCAGTATTTT	CSVSQGASTDTQYF
TRBD1	TRBV6-5	TRBJ1-1	-	TGTGCCAGCAGTCGGACAGGGGGCCGGAACACTGAAGCTTTCTTT	CASSRTGGRNTEAFF
TRBD1	TRBV29-1	TRBJ2-7	once	TGCAGCGTTGTAACGCCGGGACAGGTCTCCTACGAGCAGTACTTC	CSVVTPGQVSYEQYF
TRBD1	TRBV9	TRBJ1-6	-	TGTGCCAGCAGCGCCACGACAGGGGGATCTTCACCCCTCCACTTT	CASSATTGGSSPLHF
TRBD2	TRBV28	TRBJ2-7	-	TGTGCCAGCAGTCTAGCGGGAGGGCGGGAGCAGTACTTC	CASSLAGGREQYF
-	TRBV5-6	TRBJ1-4	once	TGTGCCAGCAGCTTTCGCGGTAATAATGAAAAACTGTTTTTT	CASSFRGNNEKLFF
-	TRBV28	TRBJ1-1	-	TGTGCCAGCTCCATTACGGTCTTCACTGAAGCTTTCTTT	CASSITVFTEAFF
TRBD2	TRBV4-2	TRBJ2-1	-	TGTGCCAGCAGCCAAGGGGGGCGGCTAGCGGGGGGCCTGCCCTACAATGAGCAGTTCTTC	CASSQGGRLAGGLPYNEQFF
TRBD1	TRBV3-1/TRBV3-2	TRBJ1-6	-	TGTGCCAGCAGCAACCCTGGGACAGGGACACTCCTGGGGTCACCCCTCCACTTT	CASSNPGTGTLLGSPLHF
TRBD1	TRBV27	TRBJ1-5	-	TGTGCCAGCAGGCCGTGGACAGGCGGCAATCAGCCCCAGCATTTT	CASRPWTGGNQPQHF
-	TRBV19	TRBJ2-2	few	TGTGCCAGTAGTATTGGAGGGATAACCGGGGAGCTGTTTTTT	CASSIGGITGELFF
TRBD2	TRBV6-1	TRBJ2-7	-	TGTGCCAGCAGTGAAGGCGGGGGAGAGTCCTACGAGCAGTACTTC	CASSEGGGESYEQYF
-	TRBV7-6	TRBJ2-5	-	TGTGCCAGCAGCTTAACCGGGAGTAAGTTGGAGACCCAGTACTTC	CASSLTGSKLETQYF
-	TRBV28	TRBJ1-1	-	TGTGCCAGCAGCCGGACAGCGTCTATGAACACTGAAGCTTTCTTT	CASSRTASMNTEAFF
TRBD2	TRBV6-2/TRBV6-3	TRBJ2-7	-	TGTGCCAGCAGTTACCTTAGCGGGGGGAAGTACGAGCAGTACTTC	CASSYLSGGKYEQYF
-	TRBV28	TRBJ2-3	-	TGTGCCAGCAGCCCAGGGAGGTTTGGTGCAGATACGCAGTATTTT	CASSPGRFGADTQYF
-	TRBV5-6	TRBJ1-1	once	TGTGCCAGCAGCTCACTAACAGGGGAAGCTTTCTTT	CASSSLTGEAFF
-	TRBV5-1	TRBJ1-1	-	TGCGCCAGCAGCGATCAGGGAATCACTGAAGCTTTCTTT	CASSDQGITEAFF
-	TRBV19	TRBJ1-5	-	TGTGCCAGTATGGCGGGTTATAGCAATCAGCCCCAGCATTTT	CASMAGYSNQPQHF
-	TRBV7-2	TRBJ2-1	-	TGTGCCAGCAGCCGTCGTGACGGGAGCAAGCAGTTCTTC	CASSRRDGSKQFF
-	TRBV11-2	TRBJ2-1	-	TGTGCCAGCAGTCCCTATAGCTTGGGAGGTGAGCAGTTCTTC	CASSPYSLGGEQFF
-	TRBV6-5	TRBJ1-2	-	TGTGCCAGCACCCCCATCCAGGGAAATGGCTACACCTTC	CASTPIQGNGYTF
-	TRBV5-1	TRBJ2-3	-	TGCGCCAGCAGCTTGGAATGGTCGGGCGGGAGCACAGATACGCAGTATTTT	CASSLEWSGGSTDTQYF
-	TRBV7-9	TRBJ1-3	-	TGTGCCAGCAGTGTATTGGCGGAGAGCTCTGGAAACACCATATATTTT	CASSVLAESSGNTIYF
-	TRBV29-1	TRBJ1-2	-	TGCAGCGTTTTTCCCGCTCAGTTGTCCCGGGGGAACTATGGCTACACCTTC	CSVFPAQLSRGNYGYTF
TRBD1	TRBV29-1	TRBJ1-5	once	TGCAGCGCCCAACAGGGGGCTCAGCCCCAGCATTTT	CSAQQGAQPQHF
TRBD1	TRBV7-6	TRBJ2-7	few	TGTGCCAGCAGCCCTAGCCGGGACAGGGCCCCCTACGAGCAGTACTTC	CASSPSRDRAPYEQYF
-	TRBV19	TRBJ1-4	once	TGTGCCAGTAGTGCCGAGACAGCAACTAATGAAAAACTGTTTTTT	CASSAETATNEKLFF
-	TRBV7-9	TRBJ2-5	-	TGTGCCAGCAGCTTACGGCTTGGGGGGACGGAGACCCAGTACTTC	CASSLRLGGTETQYF